The source of this T cell receptor (beta chain) is a study of glioma-infiltrating T cells. Losses at the gene ends were 4 bases for V and 7 bases for J; bases not matched to a gene: 9. The germline V gene has CDR1 MNHEY and CDR2 SVGEGT. The CDR3 totals 15 residues. This clonotype appeared many times. The iRepertoire nested amplicon-rescue multiplex PCR amplified TCR alpha and beta CDR3s from RNA. For one-step reverse transcription and amplification, about 90-400 ng of tissue mRNA or PBMC total RNA was used. TCRdb ran MiXCR on the multiplex PCR reads and lists one entry per CDR3 protein. The sample records about 93,000 distinct CDR3 sequences, roughly 39% being singletons.

V is TRBV6-2 or TRBV6-3 and J is TRBJ2-3; TRBD2 agrees at 9 bases. The sequenced material came from glioma tissue, nonneoplastic brain tissue, or PBMCs (not recorded which). This receptor was identified in a human donor with low-grade glioma or glioblastoma, undergoing nonglioma brain surgery, or in good health (not recorded which). This chain's CDR3 is CASSSLAGFGNTQYF. The CDR3 DNA follows: TGTGCCAGCAGTTCGCTAGCGGGATTCGGAAATACGCAGTATTTT.